The sequence of this TCR beta chain was determined in a study of cytomegalovirus exposure and HLA in healthy donors. The CDR3 loop spans 16 amino acids. V lost 2 bases and J 0 bases, leaving 13 bases between the germline ends. The germline V gene has CDR1 MDHEN and CDR2 SYDVKM. In the PCR, 60 Vbeta and 13 Jbeta primers were used. Using immunoSEQ multiplex PCR, the repertoire was profiled, and TCRdb retains in-frame clones only, with some absent. This sample has approximately 110,000 clones, with 67% found just once. Sequencing was performed on PBMCs. The rearrangement joins TRBV28 to TRBJ1-2; D gene uncertain. The clonotype comes from a man younger than 35 in good health and CMV-seropositive. This chain's CDR3 is CASSLNGRSANYGYTF. CDR3 coding DNA: TGTGCCAGCAGTTTAAATGGCAGGTCGGCTAACTATGGCTACACCTTC.